The table lists the clone carrying this TCR beta chain with a count of one. The data were obtained in a study of shared clonotypes between healthy human individuals. Measured with immunoSEQ multiplex PCR; TCRdb has only the in-frame clones, and not every one. The repertoire holds around 1.6 million clones, with around 98% as singletons. This CDR3 region has 14 residues. Between the trimmed V and J ends, which lost 8 bases and 3 bases, there was a span of 17 bases. Germline assignment: CDR1 MDHEN and CDR2 SYDVKM. The specimen sequenced was naive CD4+ T cells sorted from blood. Sample subset: CD45RA+ positively selected. V and J are TRBV28 and TRBJ2-7; the D is unclear. This TCR came from a man aged 30-40 years in good health. The CDR3 DNA reads TGTGCCAGCGCGCCAAGACGGGCCCTCTACGAGCAGTACTTC. Its translation: CASAPRRALYEQYF.